This T cell receptor (beta chain) was retrieved from a study of blood T cell repertoires in COVID-19. Overall study: Acute and convalescent COVID-19 specimens originated in the United States, Italy and Spain. T cells, B-cell-depleted T cells, or PBMCs supplied cDNA or gDNA.

Germline loops: CDR1 SGHRS, CDR2 YFSETQ. Trimming cost V 10 bases and J 6 bases, with 7 bases left between them. The CDR3 runs 9 residues. The table came from immunoSEQ multiplex PCR; TCRdb's copy has only in-frame clones and leaves some out. This sample has 150,000 to 200,000 clones; about nine tenths occur once, and the top ten carry about 1.9%. The sample was peripheral blood. The clonotype comes from a man in his late teens or twenties who had recovered from COVID-19. The rearrangement uses TRBV5-1 and TRBJ1-2; unclear D gene. CDR3 protein: CALRDGYTF. As DNA, the CDR3 is TGCGCCCTGAGGGATGGCTACACCTTC.